One sample yielded the 9 T cell receptor beta chains listed below, sequenced in a study of blood T cells in healthy people across ages. With a J-beta primer mix and a sample-barcoded 5' primer, a second PCR ran 7 to 11 cycles. TCRdb itself ran the 5' RACE reads through MiXCR, one entry per CDR3 protein. Seen here are approximately 1.5 million distinct CDR3 sequences, about 31% observed once, and the top ten hold around 10%. The sequenced material came from blood. Source of these receptors: a woman in her twenties or thirties in good health.

This clonotype was observed many times. The V and J genes are TRBV7-2 and TRBJ2-5, with D perhaps matching TRBD2 (7 bases). The germline V gene has CDR1 SGHTA and CDR2 FQGNSA. Between the trimmed V and J ends, which lost 5 bases and 13 bases, there was a span of 20 bases. CDR3 size: 13 residues. For the CDR3, the DNA is TGTGCCAGCAGCACCAACAGGGAAGGGAGGGGGTACTTC. Translated, it gives CASSTNREGRGYF.

The V call is TRBV7-9, the J call TRBJ1-4, with a weak D call TRBD1 (5 bases). V was cut by 0 bases and J by 4 bases, with 9 bases left in between. From germline, CDR1 is SEHNR and CDR2 FQNEAQ (reference sequence). The length of the CDR3 is 15 residues. CDR3 sequence reads: CASSLARTNNEKLFF. In DNA form, the CDR3 reads TGTGCCAGCAGCTTAGCGAGGACAAATAATGAAAAACTGTTTTTT. Combining the CDR3 with reference TRBV7-9 and TRBJ1-4 gives the whole variable domain DTGVSQNPRHKITKRGQNVTFRCDPISEHNRLYWYRQTLGQGPEFLTYFQNEAQLEKSRLLSDRFSAERPKGSFSTLEIQRTEQGDSAMYLCASSLARTNNEKLFFGSGTQLSVL.

The chain couples TRBV24-1 to TRBJ2-3; tentatively, D is TRBD2 (6 bases). The CDR3 sequence is 13 residues long. Trimming pared 8 bases from V and 4 bases from J, leaving 12 bases between. CDR1 KGHDR and CDR2 SFDVKD come from the germline V gene. The CDR3 DNA sequence: TGTGCCACCAAAAGGACTAACGCAGATACGCAGTATTTT. This codes for CATKRTNADTQYF.

This clonotype showed up just once. The chain joins TRBV5-1 to TRBJ2-3; tentatively, D is TRBD2 (6 bases). Germline V gene data show CDR1 as SGHRS and CDR2 as YFSETQ. The CDR3 totals 15 residues. The ends were cut back, 3 bases at V and 4 bases at J, with 15 bases in the middle. The CDR3 DNA sequence: TGCGCCAGCAGCTCGTCGGGAGCTCCCGCAGATACGCAGTATTTT. Protein: CASSSSGAPADTQYF.

There are a few counts of this clonotype. V is TRBV20-1 and J is TRBJ2-7, with TRBD1 matching 9 bases. Germline loops: CDR1 DFQATT, CDR2 SNEGSKA (reference sequence). The CDR3 extends over 13 amino acids. After removal of 6 bases from V and 3 bases from J, the junction contained 6 bases not matched to a gene. CDR3 amino acids: CSAVQGANYEQYF. CDR3 coding DNA: TGCAGTGCAGTACAGGGGGCTAACTACGAGCAGTACTTC.

This clonotype was counted only a few times. The chain carries TRBV4-1 and TRBJ2-5, with D perhaps TRBD2 (5 bases). The germline V gene encodes CDR1 MGHRA and CDR2 YSYEKL. The CDR3 loop spans 15 amino acids. V shed 1 base and J shed 1 base, with 10 bases lying between them. The CDR3 reads CASSQVGGPQETQYF. The CDR3 nucleotides are TGCGCCAGCAGCCAAGTTGGAGGCCCCCAAGAGACCCAGTACTTC.

This clonotype showed up just a few times. This rearrangement joins TRBV30 to TRBJ2-1; the match to TRBD2 covers 8 bases. The CDR3 extends over 13 amino acids. The germline V gene encodes CDR1 GTSNPN and CDR2 SVGIG (reference sequence). The CDR3 protein is CVVRTSRNNEQFF. CDR3 DNA sequence: TGTGTCGTAAGGACTAGCAGAAACAATGAGCAGTTCTTC.

This sequence joins TRBV27 and TRBJ2-7; TRBD2 might be the D (6 bases). From germline, CDR1 is MNHEY and CDR2 SMNVEV (reference sequence). V dropped 6 bases and J dropped 4 bases, with 16 bases sitting between them. The CDR3 length is 14 residues. Here the CDR3 reads CASSIGPEGYEQYF. As DNA, the CDR3 is TGTGCCAGCAGCATTGGACCGGAGGGTTACGAGCAGTACTTC.

This chain links TRBV3-1 with TRBJ2-4, with 7 positions matching TRBD1. The J call may be incorrect, as the DNA end agrees better with TRBJ2-7. CDR1 and CDR2 from the germline V gene are LGHDT and YNNKEL (reference sequence). This CDR3 spans 16 amino acids. This CDR3 is CASSQWVGPGGYEQYF. The CDR3 region has the DNA TGTGCCAGCAGCCAATGGGTCGGTCCAGGGGGCTACGAGCAGTACTTC.